What follows are 10 T cell receptor beta chains derived from one specimen sequenced in a study of blood T cell repertoires in COVID-19. Clones were read by immunoSEQ multiplex PCR, and TCRdb kept only the in-frame ones, dropping some. In the table there are under 250,000 clones, 75% to 90% of which are singletons. Source material: PBMCs or T cells enriched from blood (not recorded which). These TCRs come from a woman aged 18-29 years in a cohort exposed to, infected with or recovered from COVID-19 (not recorded which).

The rearrangement uses TRBV18 and TRBJ1-1; the D is unclear. The CDR3 loop spans 14 amino acids. CDR1 KGHSH and CDR2 LQKENI come from the germline V gene. Trimming pared 0 bases from V and 1 base from J, leaving 6 bases between. CDR3 loop: CASSPPEPNTEAFF. The DNA of the CDR3 is TGTGCCAGCTCACCACCAGAGCCGAACACTGAAGCTTTCTTT.

V and J are TRBV7-2 and TRBJ1-1, with D unclear. Trimming left V 1 base short and J 6 bases short, with 6 bases between. CDR3 length: 12 amino acids. The germline V gene has CDR1 SGHTA and CDR2 FQGNSA. The CDR3 reads CASSLGAAEAFF. CDR3 coding DNA: TGTGCCAGCAGCTTAGGGGCCGCTGAAGCTTTCTTT.

This chain connects TRBV5-6 to TRBJ1-1; D remains ambiguous. Trimming took off 7 bases at V and 0 bases at J, with 4 bases between the two ends. The germline V gene has CDR1 SGHDT and CDR2 YYEEEE. This CDR3 is built from 11 residues. The CDR3 DNA reads TGTGCCAGCCAGTTGAACACTGAAGCTTTCTTT. This translates into CASQLNTEAFF.

Points on this clone: Other DNA sequences in the same sample also yield this CDR3. V and J are TRBV28 and TRBJ2-7; D remains ambiguous. CDR3 length: 11 residues. Trimming left V 4 bases short and J 4 bases short, with 5 bases between. Germline assignment: CDR1 MDHEN and CDR2 SYDVKM. This CDR3 is CASSSSYEQYF. The DNA for the CDR3 is TGTGCCAGCAGTTCTTCTTACGAGCAGTACTTC.

The V call is TRBV7-9, the J call TRBJ2-1; 10 positions agree with TRBD2. CDR1 is SEHNR and CDR2 is FQNEAQ in the germline V gene (reference sequence). This CDR3 has 17 residues. The V and J ends lost 1 base and 2 bases, in that order; junction bases with no gene match: 5. The CDR3, as DNA: TGTGCCAGCAGCTTAGTGGCTAGCGGGGGAACCTACAATGAGCAGTTCTTC. It codes for CASSLVASGGTYNEQFF.

The chain carries TRBV5-5 and TRBJ2-7; TRBD1 matches at 8 bases. Germline assignment: CDR1 SGHKS and CDR2 YYEKEE (reference sequence). CDR3 length: 12 amino acids. The junction had 0 bases not matched to a gene; V was cut back by 2 bases and J by 5 bases. The CDR3 region has the DNA TGTGCCAGCAGCTTACAGGGGGACGAGCAGTACTTC. Encoded protein: CASSLQGDEQYF. Filled out from reference TRBV5-5 and TRBJ2-7, the complete variable domain reads DAGVTQSPTHLIKTRGQQVTLRCSPISGHKSVSWYQQVLGQGPQFIFQYYEKEERGRGNFPDRFSARQFPNYSSELNVNALLLGDSALYLCASSLQGDEQYFGPGTRLTVT.

The J gene is TRBJ1-5, the V gene TRBV24-1; 9 bases agree with TRBD1. The germline V gene encodes CDR1 KGHDR and CDR2 SFDVKD. V lost 4 bases to trimming and J lost 5 bases; unmatched junction nucleotides: 5. The CDR3 has 15 amino acids. This chain's CDR3 is CATSETGGSYQPQHF. The DNA for the CDR3 is TGTGCCACCAGTGAAACAGGGGGCTCCTATCAGCCCCAGCATTTT.

The chain employs TRBV7-6 and TRBJ2-1; 9 bases fit TRBD1. Germline CDR1 reads SGHVS; CDR2 reads FNYEAQ. Unmatched junction bases numbered 11, after V lost 3 bases and J lost 8 bases. The CDR3 consists of 16 residues. The CDR3 DNA sequence: TGTGCCAGCAGCTTGGGTCTGGGACAGGGTAACCATGAGCAGTTCTTC. Translating gives CASSLGLGQGNHEQFF.

The chain combines TRBV7-8 with TRBJ1-2; 7 bases map to TRBD1. CDR1 and CDR2 (germline): SGHVS, FQNEAQ. The CDR3 is 15 amino acids. J lost 5 bases, V lost 5 bases, and 11 bases had no gene match. The CDR3 bases are TGTGCCAGCAGCCCCCGGGAGGGGGCTTGGTATGGCTACACCTTC. This gives the protein CASSPREGAWYGYTF.

The CDR3 is CSVEVQAAYEQYF. Written as DNA, the CDR3 is TGCAGCGTTGAAGTACAAGCGGCCTACGAGCAGTACTTC. The chain uses TRBV29-1 and TRBJ2-7; possibly TRBD2 for D (5 bases). Germline assignment: CDR1 SQVTM and CDR2 ANQGSEA. The V end was cut by 1 base, the J end by 2 bases, with 9 bases between. CDR3 length: 13 residues.